The next 4 T cell receptor beta chains were all read from a single sample in a study of blood T cell repertoires in COVID-19. The protocol was immunoSEQ multiplex PCR, while the TCRdb copy is restricted to in-frame clones and leaves out a portion. Of about 74,000 clones listed, nearly 90% are singletons. Sequencing input: peripheral blood. The receptors originated from a man in his sixties or seventies with active or convalescent COVID-19.

V and J are TRBV27 and TRBJ2-2, with a weak D call TRBD2 (6 bases). There are 16 residues in the CDR3. Trimming shortened V by 3 bases and J by 4 bases, and 15 bases separated the two germline ends. Germline V gene data show CDR1 as MNHEY and CDR2 as SMNVEV (reference sequence). CDR3 protein: CASSFSGLTITGELFF. In nucleotides, the CDR3 is TGTGCCAGCAGTTTTTCGGGACTTACAATCACCGGGGAGCTGTTTTTT.

The V gene is TRBV5-1, the J gene TRBJ2-5; D is uncertain. This CDR3 contains 16 residues. Germline V CDR1 and CDR2: SGHRS, YFSETQ. The V gene lost 4 bases and the J gene lost 2 bases, with 18 bases spanning the gap. CDR3 amino acids: CASSRLLSRRQETQYF. For the CDR3, the DNA is TGCGCCAGCAGCCGATTGTTGTCCAGGCGACAAGAGACCCAGTACTTC.

V is TRBV30 and J is TRBJ2-2, with 9 nucleotides matching TRBD2. The CDR3 covers 15 residues. Losses at the gene ends were 0 bases for V and 6 bases for J; bases not matched to a gene: 5. Germline CDR1 GTSNPN, CDR2 SVGIG (reference sequence). The CDR3 DNA is TGTGCCTGGAGTGTAATAACTAGCGGGCCCGGGGAGCTGTTTTTT. Translation gives CAWSVITSGPGELFF.

The chain carries TRBV10-3 and TRBJ1-5; 8 bases line up with TRBD1. V shed 5 bases and J 2 bases; nucleotides not matched to a gene: 5. The CDR3 is 15 residues long. Germline values: CDR1 ENHRY, CDR2 SYGVKD. The CDR3 region has the DNA TGTGCCATCAGTTACGGACAGGGAGGCAATCAGCCCCAGCATTTT. Its translation is CAISYGQGGNQPQHF.